This T cell receptor (beta chain) originates from a study of blood T cell repertoires in COVID-19. Sequencing used immunoSEQ multiplex PCR; TCRdb keeps in-frame clones, though not all of them. The data contain about 300,000 clones, 85% to 90% of them singletons. Participant reports of clinical history set cohort assignment. For recovered donors of Cohort 3, there were two negative PCRs, clearance, or symptom resolution. V shed 3 bases, J shed 1 base, and the junction held 6 bases outside the gene matches. Germline CDR1 reads SGHTA; CDR2 reads FQGNSA. CDR3 size: 15 residues. The TCR sequence derives from a man in his thirties or forties who had recovered from COVID-19. The sequencing input was PBMCs or T cells enriched from blood (not recorded which). The rearrangement uses TRBV7-2 and TRBJ2-7; TRBD1 matches 7 bases. The DNA of the CDR3 is TGTGCCAGCAGCTTGACCGGGACAGTGTCCTACGAGCAGTACTTC. Its translation is CASSLTGTVSYEQYF. Variable domain in full (rest from reference TRBV7-2 and TRBJ2-7): GAGVSQSPSNKVTEKGKDVELRCDPISGHTALYWYRQSLGQGLEFLIYFQGNSAPDKSGLPSDRFSAERTGGSVSTLTIQRTQQEDSAVYLCASSLTGTVSYEQYFGPGTRLTVT.